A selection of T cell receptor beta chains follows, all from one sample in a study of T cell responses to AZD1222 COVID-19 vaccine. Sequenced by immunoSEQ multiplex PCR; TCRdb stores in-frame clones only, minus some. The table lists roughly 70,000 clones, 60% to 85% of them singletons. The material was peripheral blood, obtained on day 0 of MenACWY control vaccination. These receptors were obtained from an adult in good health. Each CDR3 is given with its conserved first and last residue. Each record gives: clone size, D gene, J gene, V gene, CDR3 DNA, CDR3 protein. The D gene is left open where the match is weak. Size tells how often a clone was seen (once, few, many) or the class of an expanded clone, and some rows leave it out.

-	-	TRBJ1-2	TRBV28	TGTGCCAGCAGTTTCGCAGGCTATGGCTACACCTTC	CASSFAGYGYTF
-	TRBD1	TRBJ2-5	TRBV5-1	TGCGCCAGCAGCCCCGCAGGGGGACGGGAGACCCAGTACTTC	CASSPAGGRETQYF
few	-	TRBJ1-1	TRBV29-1	TGCAGCGCTTGCGTGGGGCTGAACACTGAAGCTTTCTTT	CSACVGLNTEAFF
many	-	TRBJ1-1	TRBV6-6	TGTGCCAGCGCACGGGATCACGCGAACACTGAAGCTTTCTTT	CASARDHANTEAFF
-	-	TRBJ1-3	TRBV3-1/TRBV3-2	TGTGCCAGCGGACGGGCAGCCGTAAACACCATATATTTT	CASGRAAVNTIYF
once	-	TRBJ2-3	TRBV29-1	TGCAGCGTTGAAGCGGGCAGCTCGGGTACGCAGTATTTT	CSVEAGSSGTQYF
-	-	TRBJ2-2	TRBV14	TGTGCCAGCAGCCATAGGGACCGTCGACTGACCGGGGAGCTGTTTTTT	CASSHRDRRLTGELFF
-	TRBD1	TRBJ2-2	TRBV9	TGTGCCAGCAGCACCAGACAGGGGGTGAATGCCGGGGAGCTGTTTTTT	CASSTRQGVNAGELFF
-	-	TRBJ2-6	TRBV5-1	TGCGCCAGCAGCTTGCAAGGGGGTGGGTCTGGGGCCAACGTCCTGACTTTC	CASSLQGGGSGANVLTF
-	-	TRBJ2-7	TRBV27	TGTGCCAGCAGCTCGGGGGCTAGTAGGTACGAGCAGTACTTC	CASSSGASRYEQYF
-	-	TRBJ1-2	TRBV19	TGTGCCAGTAGTCCGCGGACCCTGGGAGATGGCTACACCTTC	CASSPRTLGDGYTF
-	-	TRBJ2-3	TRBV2	TGTGCCGGCCGATGGGGGCCCACAGATACGCAGTATTTT	CAGRWGPTDTQYF
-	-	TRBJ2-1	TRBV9	TGTGCCAGCAGCGTAGATGGTCAGGGATGGGATGAGCAGTTCTTC	CASSVDGQGWDEQFF
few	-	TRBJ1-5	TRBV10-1	TGCGCCAGCTGGGGACGGGACTTCTCTAGTGTTGGCAATCAGCCCCAGCATTTT	CASWGRDFSSVGNQPQHF
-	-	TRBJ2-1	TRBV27	TGTGCCAGCAGTTTATCGGGGGCTGACAATGAGCAGTTCTTC	CASSLSGADNEQFF
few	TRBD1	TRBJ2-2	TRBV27	TGTGCCAGCAGTACAGGGACAGGGAAAGGGACCGGGGAGCTGTTTTTT	CASSTGTGKGTGELFF
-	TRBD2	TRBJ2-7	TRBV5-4	TGTGCCAGCAGCTTGGGGAGCCGGGGGGGCTTCAGGGAGCAGTACTTC	CASSLGSRGGFREQYF
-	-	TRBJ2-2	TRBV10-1	TGCGCCAGCAGTGATGGGGGATTAAACACCGGGGAGCTGTTTTTT	CASSDGGLNTGELFF
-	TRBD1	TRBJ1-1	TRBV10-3	TGTGCCATTGGGACAGTGAACACTGAAGCTTTCTTT	CAIGTVNTEAFF
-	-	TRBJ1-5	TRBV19	TGTGCCAGTAGTATTAACGGGGCAGGCAATCAGCCCCAGCATTTT	CASSINGAGNQPQHF
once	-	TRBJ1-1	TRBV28	TGTGCCAGCAGTCATGGACGGGAGAACACTGAAGCTTTCTTT	CASSHGRENTEAFF
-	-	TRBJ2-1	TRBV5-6	TGTGCCAGCAGCTTGTCACTGGCTAACTTCCGAGACGCTGAGCAGTTCTTC	CASSLSLANFRDAEQFF
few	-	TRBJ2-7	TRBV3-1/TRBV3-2	TGTGCCAGCAGCCAAGGACAATTGGGTTGGTACGAGCAGTACTTC	CASSQGQLGWYEQYF
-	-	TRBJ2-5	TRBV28	TGTGCCAGCAGGACCGGGACTCAACCGGAGACCCAGTACTTC	CASRTGTQPETQYF
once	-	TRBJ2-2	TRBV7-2	TGTGCCAGCAGCCCAACGATGAACACCGGGGAGCTGTTTTTT	CASSPTMNTGELFF
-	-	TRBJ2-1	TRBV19	TGTGCCAGTAGTATTGGGGGGGCCAATGAGCAGTTCTTC	CASSIGGANEQFF
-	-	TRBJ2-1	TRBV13	TGTGCCAGCAGCTTAGGAGGTACGACGGTCTACAATGAGCAGTTCTTC	CASSLGGTTVYNEQFF
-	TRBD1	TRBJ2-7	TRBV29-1	TGCAGCGTTGAGACAGGGGCGGACGAGCAGTACTTC	CSVETGADEQYF
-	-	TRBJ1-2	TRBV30	TGTGCCACCGGAGCGATCGGCTACACCTTC	CATGAIGYTF
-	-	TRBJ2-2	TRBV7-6	TGTGCCAGCAGCTCCAGGGAAACCGGGGAGCTGTTTTTT	CASSSRETGELFF
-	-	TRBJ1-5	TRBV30	TGTGCCTGGAGTTCAGGGGTCCTTAAGCCCCAGCATTTT	CAWSSGVLKPQHF
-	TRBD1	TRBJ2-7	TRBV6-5	TGTGCCAGCAGTTATGGAGGGACAGGGTCTAACGAGCAGTACTTC	CASSYGGTGSNEQYF
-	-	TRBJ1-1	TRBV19	TGTGCCAGTAGTGATCCTGGACGGAACACTGAAGCTTTCTTT	CASSDPGRNTEAFF
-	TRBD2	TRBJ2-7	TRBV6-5	TGTGCCAGCAGCGCTAGCGGGACATACGAGCAGTACTTC	CASSASGTYEQYF
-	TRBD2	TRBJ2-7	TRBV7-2	TGTGCCAGCAGCTCGGGACTAGCGGGTGCCTACGAGCAGTACTTC	CASSSGLAGAYEQYF
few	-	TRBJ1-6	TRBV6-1	TGTGCCAGCAGTGAAGTGGCAGTAAATTCACCCCTCCACTTT	CASSEVAVNSPLHF
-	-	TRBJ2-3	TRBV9	TGTGCCAGCAGCGTAGCCCCCCTCAGTGTGGCAGATACGCAGTATTTT	CASSVAPLSVADTQYF
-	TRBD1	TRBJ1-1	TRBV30	TGTGCCTGGAGTCTACCAGGGGGGAACACTGAAGCTTTCTTT	CAWSLPGGNTEAFF
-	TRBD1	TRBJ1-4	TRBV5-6	TGTGCCAGCAGCTTTTACACAGGGGCAACTAATGAAAAACTGTTTTTT	CASSFYTGATNEKLFF
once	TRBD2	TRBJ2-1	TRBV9	TGTGCCAGCAGCGTTGCGGCGGGAGGATTCGGTGAGCAGTTCTTC	CASSVAAGGFGEQFF
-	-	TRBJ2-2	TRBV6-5	TGTGCCAGCAGTTACGACGGGTCTGACACCGGGGAGCTGTTTTTT	CASSYDGSDTGELFF
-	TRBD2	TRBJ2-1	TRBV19	TGTGCCAGCACCACTAGCGAGCAGGATGAGCAGTTCTTC	CASTTSEQDEQFF
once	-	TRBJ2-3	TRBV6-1	TGTGCCAGCAGTGAACGGGACCCGCAGTATTTT	CASSERDPQYF
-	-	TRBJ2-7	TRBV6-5	TGTGCCAGCAGACGCTCTAGCGTCCTCGACGAGCAGTACTTC	CASRRSSVLDEQYF
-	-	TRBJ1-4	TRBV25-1	TGTGCCAGCAGTGCGGTGGGGGAAAAACTGTTTTTT	CASSAVGEKLFF
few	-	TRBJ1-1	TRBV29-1	TGCAGAGGGCCTGAAGCTTTCTTT	CRGPEAFF
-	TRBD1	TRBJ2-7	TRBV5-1	TGCGCCAGCAGCTTGGTTGGGACAGGGCAAACCTACGAGCAGTACTTC	CASSLVGTGQTYEQYF